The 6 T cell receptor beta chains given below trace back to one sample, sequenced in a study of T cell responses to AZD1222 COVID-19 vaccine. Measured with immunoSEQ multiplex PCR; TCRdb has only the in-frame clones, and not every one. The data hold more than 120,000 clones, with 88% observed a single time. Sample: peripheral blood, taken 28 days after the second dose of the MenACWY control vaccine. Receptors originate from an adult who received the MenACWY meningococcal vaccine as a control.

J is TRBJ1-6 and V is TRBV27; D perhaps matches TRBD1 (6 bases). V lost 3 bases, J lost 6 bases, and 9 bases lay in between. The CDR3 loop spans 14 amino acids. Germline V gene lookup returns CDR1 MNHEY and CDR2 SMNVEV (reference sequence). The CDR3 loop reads CASSLAGANSPLHF. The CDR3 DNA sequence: TGTGCCAGCAGTTTGGCGGGGGCTAATTCACCCCTCCACTTT.

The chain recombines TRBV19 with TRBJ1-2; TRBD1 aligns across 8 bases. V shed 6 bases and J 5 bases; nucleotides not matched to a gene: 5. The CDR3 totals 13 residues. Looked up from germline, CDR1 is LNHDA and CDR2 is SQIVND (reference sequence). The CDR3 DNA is TGTGCCAGTAGCTGGGGACAGGAATATGGCTACACCTTC. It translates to CASSWGQEYGYTF.

Here the CDR3 DNA reads TGTGCCTGGAGTGTAGGGCAGGACAATCAGCCCCAGCATTTT. Encoded protein: CAWSVGQDNQPQHF. The gene calls are TRBV30 and TRBJ1-5; unclear D gene. Trimming left V 0 bases short and J 3 bases short, with 9 bases between. The CDR3 runs to 14 residues. Germline V lookup: CDR1 GTSNPN, CDR2 SVGIG (reference sequence).

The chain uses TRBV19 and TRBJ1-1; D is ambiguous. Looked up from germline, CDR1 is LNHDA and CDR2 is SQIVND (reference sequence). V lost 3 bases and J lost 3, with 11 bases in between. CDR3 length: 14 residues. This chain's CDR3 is CASSMPFRDTEAFF. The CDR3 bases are TGTGCCAGTAGTATGCCTTTCCGGGACACTGAAGCTTTCTTT.

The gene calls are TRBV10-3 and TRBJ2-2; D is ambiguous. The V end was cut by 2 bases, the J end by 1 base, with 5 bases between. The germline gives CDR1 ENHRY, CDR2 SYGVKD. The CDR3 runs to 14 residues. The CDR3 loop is CAISEVKNTGELFF. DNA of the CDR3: TGTGCCATCAGTGAGGTCAAGAACACCGGGGAGCTGTTTTTT.

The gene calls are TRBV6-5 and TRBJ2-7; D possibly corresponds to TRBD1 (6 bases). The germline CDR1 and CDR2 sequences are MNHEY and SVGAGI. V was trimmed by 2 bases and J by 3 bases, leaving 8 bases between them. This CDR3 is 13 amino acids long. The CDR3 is CASSYQGYYEQYF. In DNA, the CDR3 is TGTGCCAGCAGTTACCAGGGGTACTACGAGCAGTACTTC.